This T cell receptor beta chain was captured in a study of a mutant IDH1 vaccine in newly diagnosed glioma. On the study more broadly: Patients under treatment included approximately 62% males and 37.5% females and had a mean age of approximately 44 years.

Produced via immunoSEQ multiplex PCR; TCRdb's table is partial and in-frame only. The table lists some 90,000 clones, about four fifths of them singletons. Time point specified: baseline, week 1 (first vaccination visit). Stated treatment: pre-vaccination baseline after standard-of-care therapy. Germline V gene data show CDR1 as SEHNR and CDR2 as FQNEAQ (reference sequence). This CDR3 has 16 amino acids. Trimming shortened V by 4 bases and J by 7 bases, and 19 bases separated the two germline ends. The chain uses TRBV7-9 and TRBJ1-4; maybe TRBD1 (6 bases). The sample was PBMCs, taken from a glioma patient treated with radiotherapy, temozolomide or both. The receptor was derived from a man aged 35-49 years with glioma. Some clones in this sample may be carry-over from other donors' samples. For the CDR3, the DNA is TGTGCCAGCAGCTCCTGGACAGCCCGGTCTCGTGAAAAACTGTTTTTT. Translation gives CASSSWTARSREKLFF.